Listed here is a single T cell receptor beta chain. Per the original data handling: How many nucleated cells were present was estimated from reference gene primer amplification. TCRdb's copy holds only in-frame clones and misses some; the assay was immunoSEQ multiplex PCR. Clone size and the V and J calls come from that table; the DNA yielded D and trimming. The sample has fewer than 300,000 clones; roughly 87% are singletons. This sample was included in a study of blood T cell repertoires in COVID-19. Overall study: Specimens from acute and convalescent COVID-19 originated in the United States, Italy and Spain. T cells, B-cell-depleted T cells, or PBMCs provided the cDNA or gDNA that served as material.

Per the germline V gene, CDR1 is MGHDK and CDR2 is SYGVNS. The CDR3 is 12 amino acids. With 5 bases clipped from V and 7 bases from J, the junction kept 4 bases outside the gene matches. Sequenced material: peripheral blood. The sequence was collected from a human donor in a cohort sampled during active COVID-19. This chain joins TRBV25-1 and TRBJ1-2, with 7 bases aligning to TRBD1. CDR3 in DNA: TGTGCCAGCAGTCACCCAGGGGGTGGCTACACCTTC. It encodes CASSHPGGGYTF.